Following are 13 T cell receptor beta chains from one sample sequenced in a study of OX40 agonist ivuxolimab in advanced cancers. The method was immunoSEQ multiplex PCR; TCRdb's version includes in-frame clones alone and lacks a portion of them. Counted here are fewer than 25,000 clones, about three quarters occurring once; the ten biggest clones make up 16%. Sequenced here: CD4+ or CD8+ T cells sorted from blood, sampled in a trial of the OX40 agonist ivuxolimab. These receptors originate from an adult with an advanced solid tumor such as melanoma, head and neck, liver or kidney cancer.

CDR3 in amino acids: CASSLNAYEQYF. The DNA for the CDR3 is TGTGCCAGCAGCTTAAACGCCTACGAGCAGTACTTC. The chain employs TRBV7-2 and TRBJ2-7; D gene uncertain. The ends were cut back, 2 bases at V and 2 bases at J, with 4 bases in the middle. The germline gives CDR1 SGHTA, CDR2 FQGNSA. This CDR3 contains 12 residues.

This clone has only a few counts. The V call is TRBV27, the J call TRBJ2-7, with D possibly TRBD1 on 6 matching bases. The V gene's germline CDR1 is MNHEY and CDR2 SMNVEV (reference sequence). V shed 5 bases and J shed 3 bases, with 14 bases lying between them. The CDR3 is 14 amino acids. The CDR3 region is CASSPQGGRYEQYF. The CDR3 region has the DNA TGTGCCAGCAGTCCACAGGGTGGACGCTACGAGCAGTACTTC.

This rearrangement joins TRBV7-9 to TRBJ2-1; possible D gene TRBD2, 7 bases. This CDR3 is built from 14 residues. The germline CDR1 and CDR2 sequences are SEHNR and FQNEAQ (reference sequence). V shed 5 bases and J shed 9 bases, with 17 bases lying between them. The CDR3 coding sequence is TGTGCCAGCAGCCCTACTGCGGGGGCTGGTGAGCAGTTCTTC. Protein sequence: CASSPTAGAGEQFF. Supplemented by reference TRBV7-9 and TRBJ2-1, the full variable domain reads DTGVSQNPRHKITKRGQNVTFRCDPISEHNRLYWYRQTLGQGPEFLTYFQNEAQLEKSRLLSDRFSAERPKGSFSTLEIQRTEQGDSAMYLCASSPTAGAGEQFFGPGTRLTVL.

This clone was picked up a small number of times. This rearrangement joins TRBV29-1 to TRBJ2-7; D is perhaps TRBD1 (6 bases). Germline CDR1 SQVTM, CDR2 ANQGSEA. CDR3 length: 11 amino acids. This chain's CDR3 is CRWTEVGEQYF. The DNA of the CDR3 is TGCAGATGGACAGAAGTTGGCGAGCAGTACTTC.

This sequence joins TRBV10-3 and TRBJ2-5; TRBD1 matches at 8 bases. Germline V gives CDR1 ENHRY, CDR2 SYGVKD. There are 12 residues in the CDR3. The V and J ends lost 5 bases and 4 bases, in that order; junction bases with no gene match: 0. CDR3 in amino acids: CAISTGGETQYF. CDR3 in DNA: TGTGCCATCAGTACAGGGGGAGAGACCCAGTACTTC.

In this sample, this clone is medium-sized (0.01 to 0.1%). The chain is built from TRBV19 and TRBJ1-6; D is unclear. The V end lost 8 bases, the J end lost 1 base, and 3 bases lay between the germline ends. Per the germline V gene, CDR1 is LNHDA and CDR2 is SQIVND (reference sequence). The CDR3 totals 12 residues. CDR3 residues: CASGSYNSPLHF. The CDR3 coding sequence is TGTGCCAGTGGATCCTATAATTCACCCCTCCACTTT.

This chain uses TRBV9 with TRBJ2-2, with unresolved D. The CDR3 consists of 16 residues. In germline, CDR1 is SGDLS, CDR2 YYNGEE. Trimming pared 2 bases from V and 6 bases from J, leaving 17 bases between. DNA of the CDR3: TGTGCCAGCAGCGTGGTAATGACTTTGAATCCCGGGGAGCTGTTTTTT. Translating gives CASSVVMTLNPGELFF. Based on the CDR3 plus reference TRBV9 and TRBJ2-2, the full variable domain is DSGVTQTPKHLITATGQRVTLRCSPRSGDLSVYWYQQSLDQGLQFLIQYYNGEERAKGNILERFSAQQFPDLHSELNLSSLELGDSALYFCASSVVMTLNPGELFFGEGSRLTVL.

The chain employs TRBV6-6 and TRBJ2-2, with D unclear. Germline CDR1 is MNHNY and CDR2 is SVGAGI (reference sequence). V gave up 2 bases and J gave up 7 bases, with 8 bases separating them. This CDR3 spans 13 amino acids. CDR3 sequence: CASSYKAFGELFF. CDR3 nucleotides: TGTGCCAGCAGTTACAAGGCGTTCGGGGAGCTGTTTTTT.

This chain uses TRBV7-8 with TRBJ1-3; D unresolved. V was cut by 1 base and J by 3 bases, with 13 bases left in between. CDR3 length: 16 residues. From germline, CDR1 is SGHVS and CDR2 FQNEAQ. DNA for the CDR3: TGTGCCAGCAGCTTAGGGCCCGTCTTGATTGGAAACACCATATATTTT. Its protein is CASSLGPVLIGNTIYF.

V and J are TRBV2 and TRBJ2-5, with TRBD2 matching 8 bases. This CDR3 contains 18 residues. The trim removed 2 bases at V and 0 bases at J, leaving 11 bases unmatched. CDR1 is SNHLY, CDR2 FYNNEI, per germline. The CDR3 DNA reads TGTGCCAGCAGTGAATTAGTGGGGTTAGCGGGGAACCAAGAGACCCAGTACTTC. Translating it yields CASSELVGLAGNQETQYF. Full variable domain (remainder filled in from reference TRBV2 and TRBJ2-5): EPEVTQTPSHQVTQMGQEVILRCVPISNHLYFYWYRQILGQKVEFLVSFYNNEISEKSEIFDDQFSVERPDGSNFTLKIRSTKLEDSAMYFCASSELVGLAGNQETQYFGPGTRLLVL.

The V and J genes are TRBV5-1 and TRBJ2-3; the match to TRBD2 covers 8 bases. The CDR3 covers 16 residues. Trimming took 0 bases from V and 5 from J; bases not matched to a gene: 8. Germline assignment: CDR1 SGHRS and CDR2 YFSETQ. Written as DNA, the CDR3 is TGCGCCAGCAGCTTGGGGAAAGCGGGAGTTGTAGATACGCAGTATTTT. Protein product: CASSLGKAGVVDTQYF.

The gene calls are TRBV5-6 and TRBJ2-5; D is unclear. Trimming left V 2 bases short and J 3 bases short, with 14 bases between. The CDR3 is 15 residues long. Germline V lookup: CDR1 SGHDT, CDR2 YYEEEE. CDR3 amino acids: CASSLQPIRKETQYF. CDR3 bases: TGTGCCAGCAGCTTACAACCTATCCGGAAAGAGACCCAGTACTTC.

This rearrangement joins TRBV29-1 to TRBJ2-4; D is unclear. The CDR3 is made up of 14 amino acids. Germline CDR1 and CDR2: SQVTM and ANQGSEA. V was cut by 4 bases and J by 5 bases, with 15 bases left in between. CDR3 residues: CSVGLGQAQNIQYF. CDR3 nucleotides: TGCAGCGTTGGGCTCGGTCAGGCGCAAAACATTCAGTACTTC.